This T cell receptor beta chain was captured in a study of preoperative IRX-2 immunotherapy in early breast cancer. Using immunoSEQ multiplex PCR, the repertoire was profiled, and TCRdb retains in-frame clones only, with some absent. The data hold about 3,000 clones, with approximately 79% observed a single time. In its sample, this clone ranks as large. Treatment denoted: preoperative locoregional IRX-2 cytokine immunotherapy. Patients received preoperative, locoregional IRX-2 cytokine immunotherapy in a phase Ib study. The CDR3 consists of 12 residues. CDR1 and CDR2 (germline): WSHSY, SAAADI. V was clipped by 9 bases and J by 0 bases, with 8 bases between them.

Sample: tumor tissue, taken after IRX-2 immunotherapy. The V gene is TRBV10-2, the J gene TRBJ1-1; D is unresolved. This receptor was identified in a human donor with breast cancer. The CDR3 sequence: CASCRLNTEAFF. As DNA, the CDR3 is TGCGCCAGTTGCCGGTTGAACACTGAAGCTTTCTTT.